This is a list of T cell receptor beta chains from one sample in a study of cytomegalovirus exposure and HLA in healthy donors. Profiled with immunoSEQ multiplex PCR; TCRdb holds only in-frame clones, not every one. The repertoire consists of over 100,000 clones, with 77% occurring once and the leading ten covering 4.2%. Sequencing was done on a sample of PBMCs. These TCRs come from a male donor in good health and CMV-seropositive. Each CDR3 is given with its conserved first and last residue. A D gene is named only where the DNA matches it firmly. Some rows mark clone size as missing; the rest say once, few, many or name a class of expanded clone.

D: TRBD2
J: TRBJ2-1
size: NA
V: TRBV27
DNA: TGTGCCAGCTCTTTCGGGGGGGTCTCCTACAATGAGCAGTTCTTC
CDR3: CASSFGGVSYNEQFF

D: TRBD1
J: TRBJ1-5
size: few
V: TRBV6-1
DNA: TGTGCCAGCAGTGCACGCCGGGACAGAGGCAATCAGCCCCAGCATTTT
CDR3: CASSARRDRGNQPQHF

D: TRBD2
J: TRBJ2-1
size: NA
V: TRBV5-1
DNA: TGCGCCAGCAGTTTCGGACTAGCGCGTTCCTACAATGAGCAGTTCTTC
CDR3: CASSFGLARSYNEQFF

D: TRBD2
J: TRBJ2-1
size: NA
V: TRBV6-4
DNA: TGTGCCAGCAGTGAAGAAGCGGGAGTGGGCGAGCAGTTCTTC
CDR3: CASSEEAGVGEQFF

D: NA
J: TRBJ2-7
size: NA
V: TRBV5-1
DNA: TGCGCCAGCAGCCAACTAGGTGGGGGGTACTCCTACGAGCAGTACTTC
CDR3: CASSQLGGGYSYEQYF

D: NA
J: TRBJ2-1
size: NA
V: TRBV28
DNA: TGTGCCAGCAGTAGGCCAGGGATCAGCAACTACAATGAGCAGTTCTTC
CDR3: CASSRPGISNYNEQFF

D: NA
J: TRBJ1-5
size: NA
V: TRBV5-6
DNA: TGTGCCAGCAGCTTTAGGGAGCAGCCCCAGCATTTT
CDR3: CASSFREQPQHF

D: TRBD1
J: TRBJ1-2
size: NA
V: TRBV29-1
DNA: TGCAGAGGGGGACAGGCTGACTATGGCTACACCTTC
CDR3: CRGGQADYGYTF

D: NA
J: TRBJ2-7
size: few
V: TRBV28
DNA: TGTGCCAGCAGTACGACACGGGGCGAGCAGTACTTC
CDR3: CASSTTRGEQYF

D: TRBD2
J: TRBJ2-5
size: NA
V: TRBV5-5
DNA: TGTGCCAGCAGCTTGGGCGGGAGAGAGACCCAGTACTTC
CDR3: CASSLGGRETQYF

D: TRBD2
J: TRBJ2-7
size: NA
V: TRBV18
DNA: TGTGCCAGCTCACCCGCTAGCGGGAGTTCTTACGAGCAGTACTTC
CDR3: CASSPASGSSYEQYF

D: TRBD1
J: TRBJ2-4
size: NA
V: TRBV11-1
DNA: TGTGCCAGCAGCTCCTCCCGGGACAGGGGGTTTTTGGCCAAAAACAGTCAGTACTTC
CDR3: CASSSSRDRGFLAKNSQYF

D: TRBD2
J: TRBJ2-7
size: NA
V: TRBV11-2
DNA: TGTGCCAGCAGCTTAGCGGCGGGAGGCTCCTACGAGCAGTACTTC
CDR3: CASSLAAGGSYEQYF

D: TRBD1
J: TRBJ1-4
size: NA
V: TRBV2
DNA: TGTGCCAGCAGTGAGTTGGGACAGGTGAATGAAAAACTGTTTTTT
CDR3: CASSELGQVNEKLFF

D: NA
J: TRBJ2-4
size: NA
V: TRBV11-2
DNA: TGTGCCAGCAGCTATACCCTAGCCAAAAACAGTCAGTACTTC
CDR3: CASSYTLAKNSQYF

D: NA
J: TRBJ1-6
size: few
V: TRBV4-1
DNA: TGCGCCAGCAGCCAGGGGGGACCTAATAATTCACCCCTCCACTTT
CDR3: CASSQGGPNNSPLHF

D: NA
J: TRBJ1-1
size: few
V: TRBV7-3
DNA: TGTGCCAGCAGCTTAACCGTAAACACTGAAGCTTTCTTT
CDR3: CASSLTVNTEAFF

D: NA
J: TRBJ1-5
size: NA
V: TRBV28
DNA: TGTGCCAGCAGTTTCCGGGGTGGCAATCAGCCCCAGCATTTT
CDR3: CASSFRGGNQPQHF

D: NA
J: TRBJ2-3
size: few
V: TRBV6-6
DNA: TGTGCCAGCAGTTACTTGACAGCAGATACGCAGTATTTT
CDR3: CASSYLTADTQYF

D: NA
J: TRBJ2-1
size: NA
V: TRBV27
DNA: TGTGCCAGCAGTTCTCTGACTAGAGGTGGCAATGAGCAGTTCTTC
CDR3: CASSSLTRGGNEQFF

D: NA
J: TRBJ1-1
size: NA
V: TRBV7-2
DNA: TGTGCCAGCAGCCTTTTACAGGGCCGGGGGGGCACTGAAGCTTTCTTT
CDR3: CASSLLQGRGGTEAFF

D: TRBD2
J: TRBJ2-2
size: NA
V: TRBV7-3
DNA: TGTGCCAGCAGCTTTAGCGGGAGTGGCACCGGGGAGCTGTTTTTT
CDR3: CASSFSGSGTGELFF

D: TRBD1
J: TRBJ2-3
size: NA
V: TRBV2
DNA: TGTGCCACCGGCCCACTACCGGGACAGGGACCAGATACGCAGTATTTT
CDR3: CATGPLPGQGPDTQYF

D: TRBD1
J: TRBJ1-1
size: NA
V: TRBV7-8
DNA: TGTGCCAGCAGCCTCAGATGGACAGGGCTGAACACTGAAGCTTTCTTT
CDR3: CASSLRWTGLNTEAFF